The clone carrying this TCR beta chain was seen ten or more times. Its antigen is not known. This sample was included in a study of CD8 T cells in ankylosing spondylitis. Study-level findings and limits: Within matched ankylosing spondylitis synovial fluid, disease-linked clones were reportedly significantly enriched. Ankylosing spondylitis blood appeared to carry a characteristic TCR beta motif of roughly 8 highly homologous variants.

Preparation of TCR beta libraries was done by quantitative 5'-RACE with molecular barcodes. TCRdb used MiXCR to reprocess the 5' RACE reads, holding one entry per CDR3 protein. The sample holds tens of thousands of distinct CDR3 sequences, around 6% seen once. The sequencing input was blood, either unsorted or a sorted T cell fraction (not recorded which). This receptor was identified in a male donor with ankylosing spondylitis or in good health (not recorded which).

The chain's CDR3 is CASSKVGGQGAAPNYGYTF. The DNA of the CDR3 is TGTGCCAGCAGCAAGGTCGGAGGACAGGGGGCCGCCCCTAACTATGGCTACACCTTC. The gene calls are TRBV21-1 and TRBJ1-2; the table's TRBD1 call for D was not verified on the DNA. TRBV21-1 is designated a pseudogene. The CDR3 length is 19 residues.